The clone carrying this T cell receptor beta chain was seen repeatedly, ten times or more. Time point reported: patch test 2, 6 weeks after DPC sensitization. Stated treatment: therapeutic diphenylcyclopropenone sensitization with weekly scalp DPC. Patients had alopecia, were aged 18 to 70, and were not pregnant. Germline assignment: CDR1 SGHDN and CDR2 FVKESK. Trimming shortened V by 4 bases and J by 7 bases, and 16 bases separated the two germline ends. The length of the CDR3 is 14 residues. Via MiXCR, TCRdb re-called the RACE reads, giving one row per CDR3 protein. The sample consists of around 360,000 distinct CDR3 sequences, around 6% of them appearing once. The data are from a study of human T cells and chemical hapten exposure. Study at large: Upper-back patch tests with 0.01% DPC were read at 6 days.

The TCR sequence derives from a woman younger than 35 with alopecia areata. Some clones in this sample may be carry-over from other donors' samples. The rearrangement uses TRBV14 and TRBJ1-1, with a possible D match to TRBD1 (5 bases). Sequencing was performed on whole blood, taken in connection with sensitization to the hapten diphenylcyclopropenone (DPC). The CDR3 protein is CASSPQAGVGEAFF. For the CDR3, the DNA is TGTGCCAGCAGCCCACAGGCCGGGGTAGGTGAAGCTTTCTTT.